This T cell receptor beta chain was captured by sequencing in a study of T cell repertoires in cytomegalovirus infection (dated by TCRdb to the late 2010s). About the study as a whole: Peptide stimulations targeted recently identified HLA-C-restricted CMV epitopes, whose presentation resists viral immunomodulation, together with well-studied HLA-B-restricted epitopes. Because public TCR beta signatures pointed to carriage of CMV infection together with the matching HLA type, the HLA type of each donor mattered for the analysis. Findings and caveats that apply to the study as a whole: The ex vivo response was dominated by HLA-C-restricted CMV-specific TCR beta clonotypes, which also provided the single most frequent clonotype in two of eight donors. Carriers of CMV infection plus the relevant HLA type were discriminated by the cumulative frequency of public TCR beta family members in the study cohort and in an independent 352-donor cohort.

Concerning this clonotype itself: Its recognized antigen is unknown. No much larger clone is present one base from it, and per-base qualities are unavailable.

Via the germline V gene (reference sequence), CDR1 is DFQATT and CDR2 SNEGSKA. After removal of 2 bases from V and 6 bases from J, the junction retains 7 bases not matched to a gene. Including the terminal cysteine and phenylalanine, the CDR3 comprises 14 residues. Solely the CDR3 DNA is kept, with 42 bases framed from the first base. What this sample's treatment or condition label stands for: in vitro stimulation with specific CMV peptide epitopes to enrich CMV-specific T cells. TCRdb lists the instrument as Illumina HiSeq 1500. Using fastp trimming at Q25 and MiXCR clonotype assembly, TCRdb reanalyzed the public sequencing data and kept in-frame beta chains. All rows with the same CDR3 protein become a single entry with the most common DNA and genes. This sample holds over 250,000 distinct CDR3 sequences; 20% to 25% were observed only once. The ten most abundant clones make up roughly a fifth of the sample.

The chain was built from TRBV20-1 and TRBJ2-1; TRBD2 fits 7 bases in the junction. Sequences were derived from cultured PBMCs, sampled from culture after CMV antigen stimulation. This receptor was obtained from a human donor in good health (CMV status not recorded). Some clones in this sample may be carry-over from other donors' samples. The CDR3 region reads CSARNPTSANEQFF. The nucleotides read TGCAGTGCTAGAAATCCTACTAGCGCCAATGAGCAGTTCTTC.